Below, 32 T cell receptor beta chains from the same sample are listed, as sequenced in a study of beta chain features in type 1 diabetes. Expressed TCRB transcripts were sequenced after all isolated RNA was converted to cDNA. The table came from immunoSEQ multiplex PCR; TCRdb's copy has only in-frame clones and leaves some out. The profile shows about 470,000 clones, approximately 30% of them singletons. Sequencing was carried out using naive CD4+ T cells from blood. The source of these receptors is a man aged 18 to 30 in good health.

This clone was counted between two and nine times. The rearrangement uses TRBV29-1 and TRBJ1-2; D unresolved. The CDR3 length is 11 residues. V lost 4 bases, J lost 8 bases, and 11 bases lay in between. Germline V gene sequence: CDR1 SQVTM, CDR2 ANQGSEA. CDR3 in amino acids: CSVGQKGGYTF. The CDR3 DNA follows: TGCAGCGTTGGGCAGAAAGGAGGCTACACCTTC.

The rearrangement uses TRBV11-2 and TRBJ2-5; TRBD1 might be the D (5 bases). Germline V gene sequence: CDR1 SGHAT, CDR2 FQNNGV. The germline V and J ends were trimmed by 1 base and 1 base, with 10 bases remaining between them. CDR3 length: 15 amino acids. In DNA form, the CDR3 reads TGTGCCAGCAGCTTAGTTGGGGCGGTCCAAGAGACCCAGTACTTC. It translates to CASSLVGAVQETQYF. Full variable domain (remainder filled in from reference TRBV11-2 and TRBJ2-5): EAGVAQSPRYKIIEKRQSVAFWCNPISGHATLYWYQQILGQGPKLLIQFQNNGVVDDSQLPKDRFSAERLKGVDSTLKIQPAKLEDSAVYLCASSLVGAVQETQYFGPGTRLLVL.

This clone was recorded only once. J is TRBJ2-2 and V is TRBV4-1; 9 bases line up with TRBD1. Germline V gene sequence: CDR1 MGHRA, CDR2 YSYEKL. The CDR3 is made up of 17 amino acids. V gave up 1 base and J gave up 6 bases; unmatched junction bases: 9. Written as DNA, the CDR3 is TGCGCCAGCAGCCAAGGAACAGGGGGCGTACGGGCCGGGGAGCTGTTTTTT. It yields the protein CASSQGTGGVRAGELFF.

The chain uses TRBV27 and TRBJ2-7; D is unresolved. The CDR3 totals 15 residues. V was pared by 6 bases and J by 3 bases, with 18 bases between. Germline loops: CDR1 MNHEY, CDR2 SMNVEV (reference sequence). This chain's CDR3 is CASSEIRLSFYEQYF. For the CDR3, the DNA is TGTGCCAGCAGCGAAATTCGACTCTCGTTCTACGAGCAGTACTTC.

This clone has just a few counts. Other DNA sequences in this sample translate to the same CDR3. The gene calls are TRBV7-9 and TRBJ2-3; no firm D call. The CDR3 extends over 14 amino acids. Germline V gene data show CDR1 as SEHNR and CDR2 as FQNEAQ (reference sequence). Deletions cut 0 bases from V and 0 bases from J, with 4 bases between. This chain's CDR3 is CASSLAGSTDTQYF. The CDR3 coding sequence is TGTGCCAGCAGCTTAGCGGGAAGCACAGATACGCAGTATTTT. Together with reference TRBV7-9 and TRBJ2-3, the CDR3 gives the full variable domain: DTGVSQNPRHKITKRGQNVTFRCDPISEHNRLYWYRQTLGQGPEFLTYFQNEAQLEKSRLLSDRFSAERPKGSFSTLEIQRTEQGDSAMYLCASSLAGSTDTQYFGPGTRLTVL.

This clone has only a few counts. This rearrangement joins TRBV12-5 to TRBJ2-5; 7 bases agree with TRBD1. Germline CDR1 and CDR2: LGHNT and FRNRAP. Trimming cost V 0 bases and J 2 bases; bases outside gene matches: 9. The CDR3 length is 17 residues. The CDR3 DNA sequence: TGTGCTAGTGGTTTGGTATCCACCGACAGGGTGCAAGAGACCCAGTACTTC. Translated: CASGLVSTDRVQETQYF.

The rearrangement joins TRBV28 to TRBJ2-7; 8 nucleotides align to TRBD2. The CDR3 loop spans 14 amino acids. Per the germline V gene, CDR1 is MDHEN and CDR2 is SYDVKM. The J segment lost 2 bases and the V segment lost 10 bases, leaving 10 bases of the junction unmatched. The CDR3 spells CATRTGTSPYEQYF. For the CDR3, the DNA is TGTGCCACCCGTACCGGGACTAGTCCCTACGAGCAGTACTTC.

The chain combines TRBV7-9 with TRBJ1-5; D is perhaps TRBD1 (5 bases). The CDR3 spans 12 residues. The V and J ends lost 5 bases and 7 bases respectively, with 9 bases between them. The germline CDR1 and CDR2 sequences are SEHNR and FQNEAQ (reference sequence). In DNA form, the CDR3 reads TGTGCCAGCAGCCCAGGGTCCCAGCCCCAGCATTTT. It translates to CASSPGSQPQHF. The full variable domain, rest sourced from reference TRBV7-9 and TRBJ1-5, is DTGVSQNPRHKITKRGQNVTFRCDPISEHNRLYWYRQTLGQGPEFLTYFQNEAQLEKSRLLSDRFSAERPKGSFSTLEIQRTEQGDSAMYLCASSPGSQPQHFGDGTRLSIL.

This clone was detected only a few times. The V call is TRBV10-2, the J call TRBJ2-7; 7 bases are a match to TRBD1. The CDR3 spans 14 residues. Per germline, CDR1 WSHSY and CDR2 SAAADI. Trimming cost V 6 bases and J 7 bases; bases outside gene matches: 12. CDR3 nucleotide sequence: TGCGCCAGCAGAGACAGGGAAGGGTTGGGGGAGCAGTACTTC. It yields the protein CASRDREGLGEQYF.

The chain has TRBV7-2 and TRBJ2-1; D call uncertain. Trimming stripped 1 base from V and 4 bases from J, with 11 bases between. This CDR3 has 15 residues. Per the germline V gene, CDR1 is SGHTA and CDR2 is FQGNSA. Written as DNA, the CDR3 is TGTGCCAGCAGCTTAGGGTCACCGATATACAATGAGCAGTTCTTC. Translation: CASSLGSPIYNEQFF.

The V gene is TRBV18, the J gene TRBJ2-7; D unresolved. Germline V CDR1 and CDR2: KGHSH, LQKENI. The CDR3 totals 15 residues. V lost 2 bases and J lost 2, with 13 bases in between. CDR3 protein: CASSPRLSTTYEQYF. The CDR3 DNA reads TGTGCCAGCTCACCAAGGCTAAGCACCACCTACGAGCAGTACTTC.

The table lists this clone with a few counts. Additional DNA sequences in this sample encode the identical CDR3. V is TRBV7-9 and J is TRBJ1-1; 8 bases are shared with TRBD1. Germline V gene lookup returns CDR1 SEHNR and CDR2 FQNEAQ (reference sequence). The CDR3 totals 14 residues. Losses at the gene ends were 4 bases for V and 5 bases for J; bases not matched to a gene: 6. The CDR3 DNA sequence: TGTGCCAGCAGCTCCCAGGGGGCTGAGACTGAAGCTTTCTTT. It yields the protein CASSSQGAETEAFF.

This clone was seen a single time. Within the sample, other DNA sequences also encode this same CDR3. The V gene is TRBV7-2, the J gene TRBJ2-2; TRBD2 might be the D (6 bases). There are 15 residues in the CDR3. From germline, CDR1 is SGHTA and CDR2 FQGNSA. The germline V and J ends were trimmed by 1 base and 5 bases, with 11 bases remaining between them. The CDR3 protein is CASSLVGRDTGELFF. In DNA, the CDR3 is TGTGCCAGCAGCTTAGTCGGGAGAGATACCGGGGAGCTGTTTTTT.

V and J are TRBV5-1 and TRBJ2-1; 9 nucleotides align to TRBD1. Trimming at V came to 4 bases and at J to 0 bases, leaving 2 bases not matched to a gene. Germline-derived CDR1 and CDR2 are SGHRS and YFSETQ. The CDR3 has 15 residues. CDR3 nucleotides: TGCGCCAGCAGCACACAGGGGGCCTCCTACAATGAGCAGTTCTTC. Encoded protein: CASSTQGASYNEQFF.

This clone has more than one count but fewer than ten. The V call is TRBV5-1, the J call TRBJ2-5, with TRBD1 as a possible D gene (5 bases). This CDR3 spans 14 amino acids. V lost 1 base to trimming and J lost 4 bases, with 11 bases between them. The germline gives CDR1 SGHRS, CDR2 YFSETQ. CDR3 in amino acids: CASSLSPGRETQYF. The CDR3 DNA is TGCGCCAGCAGCTTGTCGCCAGGGCGAGAGACCCAGTACTTC.

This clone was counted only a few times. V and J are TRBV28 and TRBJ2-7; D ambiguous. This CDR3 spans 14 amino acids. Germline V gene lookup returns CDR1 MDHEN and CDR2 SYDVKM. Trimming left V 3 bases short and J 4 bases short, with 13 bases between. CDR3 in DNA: TGTGCCAGCAGTTTGCCGGGCCTGGGGTACGAGCAGTACTTC. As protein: CASSLPGLGYEQYF.

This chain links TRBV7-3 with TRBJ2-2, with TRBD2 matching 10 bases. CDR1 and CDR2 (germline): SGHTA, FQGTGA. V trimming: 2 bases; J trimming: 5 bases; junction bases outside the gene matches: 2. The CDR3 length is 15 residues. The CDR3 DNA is TGTGCCAGCAGCTTACTAGCGGGAGTAACCGGGGAGCTGTTTTTT. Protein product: CASSLLAGVTGELFF.

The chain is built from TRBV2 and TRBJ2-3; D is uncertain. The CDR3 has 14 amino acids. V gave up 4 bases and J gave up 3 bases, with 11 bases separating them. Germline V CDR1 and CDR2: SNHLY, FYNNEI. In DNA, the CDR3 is TGTGCCAGCAGTGCGGCGATACCTACAGATACGCAGTATTTT. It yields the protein CASSAAIPTDTQYF.

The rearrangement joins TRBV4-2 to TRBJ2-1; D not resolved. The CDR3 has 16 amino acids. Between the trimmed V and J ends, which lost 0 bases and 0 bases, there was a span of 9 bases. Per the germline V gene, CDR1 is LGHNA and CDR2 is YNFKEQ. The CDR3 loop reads CASSQERRLSYNEQFF. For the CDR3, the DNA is TGTGCCAGCAGCCAAGAGAGACGACTCTCCTACAATGAGCAGTTCTTC.

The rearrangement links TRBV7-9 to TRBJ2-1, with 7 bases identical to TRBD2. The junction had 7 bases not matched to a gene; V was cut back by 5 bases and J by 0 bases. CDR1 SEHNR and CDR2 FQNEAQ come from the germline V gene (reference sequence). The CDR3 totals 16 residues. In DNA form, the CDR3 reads TGTGCCAGCAGCACTCGGGACTACCACTCCTACAATGAGCAGTTCTTC. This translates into CASSTRDYHSYNEQFF.

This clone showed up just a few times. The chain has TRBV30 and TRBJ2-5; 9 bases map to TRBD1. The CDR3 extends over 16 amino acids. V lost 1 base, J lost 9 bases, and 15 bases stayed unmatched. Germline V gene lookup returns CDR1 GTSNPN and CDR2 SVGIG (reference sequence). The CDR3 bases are TGTGCCTGGAGTGACCTGATGAAGGGACAGGGAAGGGCCCAGTACTTC. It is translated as CAWSDLMKGQGRAQYF.

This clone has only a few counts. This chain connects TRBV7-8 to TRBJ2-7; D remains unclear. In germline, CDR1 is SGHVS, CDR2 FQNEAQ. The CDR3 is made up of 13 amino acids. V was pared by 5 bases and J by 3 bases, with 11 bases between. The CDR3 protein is CASSADWGYEQYF. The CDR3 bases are TGTGCCAGCAGCGCCGATTGGGGCTACGAGCAGTACTTC.

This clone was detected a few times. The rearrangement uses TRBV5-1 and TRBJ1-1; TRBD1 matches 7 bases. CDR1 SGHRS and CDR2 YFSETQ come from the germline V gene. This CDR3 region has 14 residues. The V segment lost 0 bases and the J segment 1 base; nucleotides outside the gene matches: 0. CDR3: CASSLDRGNTEAFF. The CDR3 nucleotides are TGCGCCAGCAGCTTGGACAGGGGGAACACTGAAGCTTTCTTT.

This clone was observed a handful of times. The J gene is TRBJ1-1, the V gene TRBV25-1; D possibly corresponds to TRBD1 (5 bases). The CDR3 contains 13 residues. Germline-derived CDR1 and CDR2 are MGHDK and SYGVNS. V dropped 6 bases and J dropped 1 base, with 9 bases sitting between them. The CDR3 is CASRGGGNTEAFF. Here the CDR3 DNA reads TGTGCCAGCAGGGGGGGAGGGAACACTGAAGCTTTCTTT.

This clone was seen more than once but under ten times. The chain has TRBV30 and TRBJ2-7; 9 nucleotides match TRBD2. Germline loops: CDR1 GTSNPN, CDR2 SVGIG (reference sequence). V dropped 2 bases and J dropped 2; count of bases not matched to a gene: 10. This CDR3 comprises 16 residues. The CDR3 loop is CAWSRYSGRDAYEQYF. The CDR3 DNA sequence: TGTGCCTGGAGTCGGTATAGCGGGAGAGATGCCTACGAGCAGTACTTC.

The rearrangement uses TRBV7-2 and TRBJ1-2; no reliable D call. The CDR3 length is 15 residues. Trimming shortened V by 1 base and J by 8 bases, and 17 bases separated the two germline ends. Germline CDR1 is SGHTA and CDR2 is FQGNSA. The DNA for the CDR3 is TGTGCCAGCAGCTTAGAGGCAGACCCCCTCGGGGGCTACACCTTC. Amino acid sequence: CASSLEADPLGGYTF.

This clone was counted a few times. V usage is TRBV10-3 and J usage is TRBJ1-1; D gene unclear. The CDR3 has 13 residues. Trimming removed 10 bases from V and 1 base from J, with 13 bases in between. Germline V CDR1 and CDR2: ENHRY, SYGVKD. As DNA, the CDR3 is TGTGCCACCCGGGCGATGGGGAACACTGAAGCTTTCTTT. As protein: CATRAMGNTEAFF.

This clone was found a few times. The CDR3: CASSLEAVQYF. The DNA of the CDR3 is TGTGCCAGCAGCCTCGAGGCGGTGCAGTACTTC. The chain employs TRBV6-5 and TRBJ2-7; D remains ambiguous. Germline V gene sequence: CDR1 MNHEY, CDR2 SVGAGI. The V end lost 6 bases, the J end lost 9 bases, and 12 bases lay between the germline ends. The CDR3 length is 11 residues.

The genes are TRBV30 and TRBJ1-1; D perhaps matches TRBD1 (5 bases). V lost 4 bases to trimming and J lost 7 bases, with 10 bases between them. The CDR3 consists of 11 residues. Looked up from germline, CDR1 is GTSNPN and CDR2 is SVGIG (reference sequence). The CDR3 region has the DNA TGTGCCTGGAAGGCAGGGATTGAAGCTTTCTTT. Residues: CAWKAGIEAFF. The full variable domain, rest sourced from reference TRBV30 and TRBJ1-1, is SQTIHQWPATLVQPVGSPLSLECTVEGTSNPNLYWYRQAAGRGLQLLFYSVGIGQISSEVPQNLSASRPQDRQFILSSKKLLLSDSGFYLCAWKAGIEAFFGQGTRLTVV.

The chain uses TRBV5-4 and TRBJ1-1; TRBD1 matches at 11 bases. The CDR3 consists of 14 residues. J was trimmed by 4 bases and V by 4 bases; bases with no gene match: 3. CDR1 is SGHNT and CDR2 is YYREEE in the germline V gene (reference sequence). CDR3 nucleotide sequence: TGTGCCAGCAGCAAGGGGACAGGGGGCACTGAAGCTTTCTTT. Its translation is CASSKGTGGTEAFF.

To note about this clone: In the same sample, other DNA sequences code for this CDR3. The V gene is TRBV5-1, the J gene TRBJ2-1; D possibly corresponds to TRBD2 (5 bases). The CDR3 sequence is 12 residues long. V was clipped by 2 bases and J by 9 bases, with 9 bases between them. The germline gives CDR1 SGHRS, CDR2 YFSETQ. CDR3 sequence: CASSLEGPEQFF. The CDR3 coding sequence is TGCGCCAGCAGCTTAGAGGGTCCTGAGCAGTTCTTC.

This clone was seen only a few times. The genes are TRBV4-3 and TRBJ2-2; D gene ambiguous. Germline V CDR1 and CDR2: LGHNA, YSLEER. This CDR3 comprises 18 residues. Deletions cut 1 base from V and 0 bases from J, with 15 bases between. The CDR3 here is CASSQVRAGNANTGELFF. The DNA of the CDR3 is TGCGCCAGCAGCCAAGTTCGTGCTGGGAACGCGAACACCGGGGAGCTGTTTTTT.